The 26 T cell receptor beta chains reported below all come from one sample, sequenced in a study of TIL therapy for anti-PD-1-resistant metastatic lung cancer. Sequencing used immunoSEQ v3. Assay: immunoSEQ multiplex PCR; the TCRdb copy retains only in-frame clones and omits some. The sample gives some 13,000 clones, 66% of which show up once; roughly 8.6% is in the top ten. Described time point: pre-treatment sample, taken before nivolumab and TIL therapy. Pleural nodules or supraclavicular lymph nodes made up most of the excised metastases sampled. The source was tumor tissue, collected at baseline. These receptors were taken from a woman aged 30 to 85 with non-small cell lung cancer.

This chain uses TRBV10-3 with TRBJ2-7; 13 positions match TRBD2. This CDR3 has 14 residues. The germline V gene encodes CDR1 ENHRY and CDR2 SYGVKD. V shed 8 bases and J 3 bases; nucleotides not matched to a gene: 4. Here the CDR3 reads CAIGTSGTIYEQYF. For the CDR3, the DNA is TGTGCCATCGGGACTAGCGGGACGATCTACGAGCAGTACTTC.

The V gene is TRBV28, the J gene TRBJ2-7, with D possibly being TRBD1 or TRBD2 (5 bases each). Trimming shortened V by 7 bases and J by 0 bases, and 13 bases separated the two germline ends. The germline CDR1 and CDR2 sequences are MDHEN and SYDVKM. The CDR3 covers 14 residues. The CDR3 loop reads CASKLPGPSYEQYF. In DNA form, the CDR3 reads TGTGCCAGCAAACTTCCGGGACCCTCCTACGAGCAGTACTTC.

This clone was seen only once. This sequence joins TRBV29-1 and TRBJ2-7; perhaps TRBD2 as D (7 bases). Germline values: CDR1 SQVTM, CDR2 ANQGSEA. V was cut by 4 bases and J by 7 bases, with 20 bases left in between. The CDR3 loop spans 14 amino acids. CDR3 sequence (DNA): TGCAGCGTTGGGGCCTCTAGCGGAGGGGGGGAGCAGTACTTC. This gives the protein CSVGASSGGGEQYF.

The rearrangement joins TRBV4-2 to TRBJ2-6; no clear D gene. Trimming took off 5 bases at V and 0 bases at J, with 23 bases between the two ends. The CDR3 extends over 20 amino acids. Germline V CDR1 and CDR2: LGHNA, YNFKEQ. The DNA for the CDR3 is TGTGCCAGCAGCGCGCCTACGATCCGACACAATAGCTCTGGGGCCAACGTCCTGACTTTC. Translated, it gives CASSAPTIRHNSSGANVLTF.

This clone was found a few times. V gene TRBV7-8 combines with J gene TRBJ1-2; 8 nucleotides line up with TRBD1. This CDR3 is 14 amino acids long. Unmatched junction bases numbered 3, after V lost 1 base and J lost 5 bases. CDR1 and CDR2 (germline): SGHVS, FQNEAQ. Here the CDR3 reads CASSLETGVYGYTF. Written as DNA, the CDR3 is TGTGCCAGCAGCTTAGAGACAGGGGTTTATGGCTACACCTTC.

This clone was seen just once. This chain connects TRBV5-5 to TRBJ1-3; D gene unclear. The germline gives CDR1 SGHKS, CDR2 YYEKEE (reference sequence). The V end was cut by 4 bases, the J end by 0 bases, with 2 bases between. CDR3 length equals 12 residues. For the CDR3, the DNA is TGTGCCAGCAGCCTCTCTGGAAACACCATATATTTT. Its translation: CASSLSGNTIYF.

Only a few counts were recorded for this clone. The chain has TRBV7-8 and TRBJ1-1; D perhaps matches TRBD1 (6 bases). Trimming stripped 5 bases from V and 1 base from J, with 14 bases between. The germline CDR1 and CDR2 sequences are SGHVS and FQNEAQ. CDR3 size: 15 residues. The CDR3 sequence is CASSPNWGANTEAFF. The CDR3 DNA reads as TGTGCCAGCAGCCCCAATTGGGGGGCGAACACTGAAGCTTTCTTT.

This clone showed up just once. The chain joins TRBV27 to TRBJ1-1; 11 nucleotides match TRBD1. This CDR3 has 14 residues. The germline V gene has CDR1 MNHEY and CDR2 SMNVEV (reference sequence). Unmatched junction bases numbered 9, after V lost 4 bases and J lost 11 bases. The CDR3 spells CASSSGTGGRYAFF. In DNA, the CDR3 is TGTGCCAGCAGTTCCGGGACAGGGGGGAGGTATGCTTTCTTT.

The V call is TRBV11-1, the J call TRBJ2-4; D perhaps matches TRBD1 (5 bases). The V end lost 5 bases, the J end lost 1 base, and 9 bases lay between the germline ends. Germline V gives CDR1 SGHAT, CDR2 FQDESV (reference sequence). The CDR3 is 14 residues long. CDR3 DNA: TGTGCCAGCAGCGCCAGGGTGGCCAAAAACATTCAGTACTTC. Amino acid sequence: CASSARVAKNIQYF.

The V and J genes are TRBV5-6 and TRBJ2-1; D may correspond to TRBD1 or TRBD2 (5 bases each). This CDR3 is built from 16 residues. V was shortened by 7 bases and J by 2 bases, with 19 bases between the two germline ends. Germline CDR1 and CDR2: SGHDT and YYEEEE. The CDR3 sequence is CASGPLWDQAYNEQFF. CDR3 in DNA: TGTGCCAGCGGGCCGTTGTGGGACCAGGCCTACAATGAGCAGTTCTTC.

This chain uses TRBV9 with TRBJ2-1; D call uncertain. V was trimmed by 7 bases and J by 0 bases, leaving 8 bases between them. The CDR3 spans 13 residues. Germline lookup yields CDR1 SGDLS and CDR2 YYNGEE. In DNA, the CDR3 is TGTGCCAGCGAGGCAAGCTCCTACAATGAGCAGTTCTTC. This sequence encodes CASEASSYNEQFF.

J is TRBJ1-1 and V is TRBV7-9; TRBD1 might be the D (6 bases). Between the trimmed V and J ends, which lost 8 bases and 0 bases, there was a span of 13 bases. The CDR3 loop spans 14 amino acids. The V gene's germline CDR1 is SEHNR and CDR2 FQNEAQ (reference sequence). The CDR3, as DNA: TGTGCCAGCGCCCCGGGGGGCGTGAACACTGAAGCTTTCTTT. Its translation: CASAPGGVNTEAFF.

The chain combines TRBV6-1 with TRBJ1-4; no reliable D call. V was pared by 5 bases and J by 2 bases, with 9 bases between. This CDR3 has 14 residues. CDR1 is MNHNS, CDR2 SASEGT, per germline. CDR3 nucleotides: TGTGCCAGCAGTTTAGATGGGACTAATGAAAAACTGTTTTTT. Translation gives CASSLDGTNEKLFF.

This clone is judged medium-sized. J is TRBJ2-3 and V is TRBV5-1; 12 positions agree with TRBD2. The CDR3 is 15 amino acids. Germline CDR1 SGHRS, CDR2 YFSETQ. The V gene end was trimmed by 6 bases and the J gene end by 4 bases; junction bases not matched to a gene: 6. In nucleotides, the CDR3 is TGCGCCAGCACCAAGGGACTAGCGGGTTCAGATACGCAGTATTTT. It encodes CASTKGLAGSDTQYF.

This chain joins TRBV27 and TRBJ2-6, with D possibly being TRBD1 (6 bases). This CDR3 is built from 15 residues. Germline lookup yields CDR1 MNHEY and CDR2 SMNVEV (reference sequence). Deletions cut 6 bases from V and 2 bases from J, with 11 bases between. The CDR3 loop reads CASRLQGTGANVLTF. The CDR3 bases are TGTGCCAGCAGGCTACAGGGAACTGGGGCCAACGTCCTGACTTTC.

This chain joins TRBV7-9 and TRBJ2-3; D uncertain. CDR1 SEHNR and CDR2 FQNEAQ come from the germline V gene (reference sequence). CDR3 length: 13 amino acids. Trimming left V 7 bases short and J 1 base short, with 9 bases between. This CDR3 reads CASTALGTDTQYF. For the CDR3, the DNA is TGTGCCAGCACCGCGTTGGGCACAGATACGCAGTATTTT.

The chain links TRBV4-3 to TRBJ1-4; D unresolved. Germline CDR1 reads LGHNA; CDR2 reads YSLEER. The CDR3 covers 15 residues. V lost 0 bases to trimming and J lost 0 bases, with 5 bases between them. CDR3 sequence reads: CASSQESATNEKLFF. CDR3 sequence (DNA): TGCGCCAGCAGCCAAGAGTCCGCAACTAATGAAAAACTGTTTTTT.

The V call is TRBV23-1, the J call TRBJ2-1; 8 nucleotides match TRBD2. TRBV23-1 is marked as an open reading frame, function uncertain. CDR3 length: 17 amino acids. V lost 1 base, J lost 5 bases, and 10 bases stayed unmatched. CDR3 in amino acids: CASSQYHRELADNEQFF. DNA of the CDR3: TGCGCCAGCAGTCAATACCACCGTGAACTAGCGGACAATGAGCAGTTCTTC.

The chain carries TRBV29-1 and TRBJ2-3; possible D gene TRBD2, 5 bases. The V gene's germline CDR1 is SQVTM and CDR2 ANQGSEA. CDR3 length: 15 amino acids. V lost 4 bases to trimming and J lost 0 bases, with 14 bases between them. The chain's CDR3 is CSVGEPNYSTDTQYF. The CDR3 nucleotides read TGCAGCGTTGGGGAGCCTAACTATAGCACAGATACGCAGTATTTT.

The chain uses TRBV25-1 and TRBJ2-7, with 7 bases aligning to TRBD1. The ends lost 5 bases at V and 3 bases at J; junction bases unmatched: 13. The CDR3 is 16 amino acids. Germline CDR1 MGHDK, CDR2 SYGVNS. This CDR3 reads CASSNPGTEIFYEQYF. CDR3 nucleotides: TGTGCCAGCAGTAATCCCGGGACAGAGATTTTCTACGAGCAGTACTTC.

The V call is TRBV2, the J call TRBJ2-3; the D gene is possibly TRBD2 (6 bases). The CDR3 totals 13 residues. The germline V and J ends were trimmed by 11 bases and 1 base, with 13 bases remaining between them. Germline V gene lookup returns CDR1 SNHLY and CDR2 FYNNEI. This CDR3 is CAGSGGGTDTQYF. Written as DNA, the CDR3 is TGTGCCGGCTCCGGAGGGGGCACAGATACGCAGTATTTT.

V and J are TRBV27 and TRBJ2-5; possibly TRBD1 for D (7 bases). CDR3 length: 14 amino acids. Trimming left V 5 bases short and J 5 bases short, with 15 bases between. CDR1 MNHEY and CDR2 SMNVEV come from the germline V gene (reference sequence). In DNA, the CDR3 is TGTGCCAGCAGTGCGGGACAGCCTTTGGAGACCCAGTACTTC. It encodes CASSAGQPLETQYF.

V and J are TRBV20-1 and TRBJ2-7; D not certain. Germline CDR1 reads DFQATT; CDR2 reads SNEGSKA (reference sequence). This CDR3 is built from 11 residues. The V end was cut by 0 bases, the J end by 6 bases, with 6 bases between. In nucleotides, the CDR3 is TGCAGTGCTAGAGAGTTCGGCGAGCAGTACTTC. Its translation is CSAREFGEQYF.

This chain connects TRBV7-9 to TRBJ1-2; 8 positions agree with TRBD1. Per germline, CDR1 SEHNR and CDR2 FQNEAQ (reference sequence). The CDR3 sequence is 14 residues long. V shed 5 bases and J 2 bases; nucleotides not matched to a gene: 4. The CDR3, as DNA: TGTGCCAGCAGCCCTTCAGGGGGCAACTATGGCTACACCTTC. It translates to CASSPSGGNYGYTF.

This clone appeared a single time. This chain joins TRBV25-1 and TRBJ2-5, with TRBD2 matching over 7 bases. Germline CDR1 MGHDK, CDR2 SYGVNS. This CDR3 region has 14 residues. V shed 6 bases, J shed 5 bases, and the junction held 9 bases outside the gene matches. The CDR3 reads CASRRDVGGETQYF. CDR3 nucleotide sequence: TGTGCCAGCAGAAGGGACGTCGGGGGGGAGACCCAGTACTTC. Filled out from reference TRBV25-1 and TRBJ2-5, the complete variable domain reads EADIYQTPRYLVIGTGKKITLECSQTMGHDKMYWYQQDPGMELHLIHYSYGVNSTEKGDLSSESTVSRIRTEHFPLTLESARPSHTSQYLCASRRDVGGETQYFGPGTRLLVL.

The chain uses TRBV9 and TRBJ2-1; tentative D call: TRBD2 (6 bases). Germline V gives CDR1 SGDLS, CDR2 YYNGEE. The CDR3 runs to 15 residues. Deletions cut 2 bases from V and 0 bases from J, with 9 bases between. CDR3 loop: CASSVAGISYNEQFF. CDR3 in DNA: TGTGCCAGCAGCGTTGCGGGAATCTCCTACAATGAGCAGTTCTTC. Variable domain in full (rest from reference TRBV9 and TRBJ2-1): DSGVTQTPKHLITATGQRVTLRCSPRSGDLSVYWYQQSLDQGLQFLIQYYNGEERAKGNILERFSAQQFPDLHSELNLSSLELGDSALYFCASSVAGISYNEQFFGPGTRLTVL.